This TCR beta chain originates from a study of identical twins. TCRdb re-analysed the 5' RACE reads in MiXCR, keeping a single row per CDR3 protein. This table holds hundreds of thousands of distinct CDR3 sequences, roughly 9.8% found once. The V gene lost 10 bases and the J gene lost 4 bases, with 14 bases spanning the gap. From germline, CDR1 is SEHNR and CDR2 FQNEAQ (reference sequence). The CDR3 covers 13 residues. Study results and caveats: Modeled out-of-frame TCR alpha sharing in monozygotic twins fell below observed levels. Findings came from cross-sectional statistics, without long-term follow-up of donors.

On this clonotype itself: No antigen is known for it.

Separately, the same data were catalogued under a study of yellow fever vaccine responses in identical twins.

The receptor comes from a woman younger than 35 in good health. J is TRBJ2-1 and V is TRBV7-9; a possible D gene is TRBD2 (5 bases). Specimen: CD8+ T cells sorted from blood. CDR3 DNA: TGTGCCACCCGACCCACTAGTTACAATGAGCAGTTCTTC. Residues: CATRPTSYNEQFF.